The entry below gives a single TCR beta chain sequence along with its context. Its specificity is unknown. Produced via immunoSEQ multiplex PCR; TCRdb's table is partial and in-frame only. This table holds 10,000 or so clones, about three quarters found once. Every patient relapsed after autologous stem cell transplantation, and brentuximab vedotin exposure varied. The data are from a study of PD-1 blockade in classical Hodgkin lymphoma. Study-level information: Nivolumab dosed at 3 mg/kg went to patients intravenously every 2 weeks. Broader study findings: Those achieving complete response showed baseline diversity like newly diagnosed patients.

In germline, CDR1 is LGHNT, CDR2 FRNRAP. V lost 2 bases to trimming and J lost 6 bases, with 17 bases between them. The CDR3 loop spans 16 amino acids. Sequenced here: peripheral blood mononuclear cells (PBMCs), sampled at baseline. The chain joins TRBV12-5 to TRBJ2-1; no reliable D call. The sequence was obtained from a human donor with classical Hodgkin lymphoma. The CDR3 nucleotides read TGTGCTAGTGGTTTGTTAATTTTTAGGGCCTTCAATGAGCAGTTCTTC. Translating gives CASGLLIFRAFNEQFF.